This TCR beta chain is drawn from a study of OX40 agonist ivuxolimab in advanced cancers. The CDR3 spans 12 residues. Trimming took 7 bases from V and 6 from J, leaving 15 bases between them. Germline loops: CDR1 SQVTM, CDR2 ANQGSEA. The assay was immunoSEQ multiplex PCR, and TCRdb's table has in-frame clones only and misses some. The sample has approximately 82,000 clones; over 80% are singletons. This sequence originates from an adult with an advanced solid tumor such as melanoma, head and neck, liver or kidney cancer. The V and J genes are TRBV29-1 and TRBJ1-2; D possibly corresponds to TRBD1 (6 bases). Sequenced here: CD4+ or CD8+ T cells sorted from blood, sampled in a trial of the OX40 agonist ivuxolimab. DNA of the CDR3: TGCAGCGCGAACCAGAGGACAGATGGCTACACCTTC. Residues: CSANQRTDGYTF.